These 5 T cell receptor beta chains were sequenced from one sample in a study of T-cell memory formation after mild COVID-19. MiXCR was run by TCRdb on the 5' RACE reads, yielding one entry per CDR3 protein. The sample contains some 150,000 distinct CDR3 sequences, about 5.7% of which appear only once. Sequenced sample: PBMCs or a T cell subset sorted from them (not recorded which). The receptors were sampled from an adult woman who had mild COVID-19 (a few samples of this study predate the infection). Cell type and time point are not known.

This clonotype was recorded at least ten times. V and J are TRBV5-6 and TRBJ2-1; 9 bases align to TRBD2. Losses at the gene ends were 2 bases for V and 10 bases for J; bases not matched to a gene: 13. Germline CDR1 SGHDT, CDR2 YYEEEE. CDR3 size: 16 residues. CDR3 DNA sequence: TGTGCCAGCAGCTTCCGGGTTAGCGGGAGTAGTGGGGAGCAGTTCTTC. Its protein is CASSFRVSGSSGEQFF.

This clonotype was seen only a few times. This CDR3 is CASSLDGEQYF. The CDR3 bases are TGTGCCAGCAGCTTGGATGGGGAGCAGTACTTC. The chain employs TRBV5-5 and TRBJ2-7; D unclear. Looked up from germline, CDR1 is SGHKS and CDR2 is YYEKEE (reference sequence). There are 11 residues in the CDR3. Trimming took 0 bases from V and 7 from J, leaving 5 bases between them.

The chain combines TRBV19 with TRBJ1-4, with 7 bases lining up with TRBD1. CDR1 LNHDA and CDR2 SQIVND come from the germline V gene (reference sequence). V gave up 9 bases and J gave up 8 bases; unmatched junction bases: 12. The CDR3 runs to 14 residues. For the CDR3, the DNA is TGTGCCAGCCGTAACAGGGGCGTCAACGAAAAACTGTTTTTT. Amino acid sequence: CASRNRGVNEKLFF.

The sample holds many counts of this clonotype. V and J are TRBV6-5 and TRBJ2-7; tentatively, D is TRBD1 (7 bases). Trimming took off 5 bases at V and 6 bases at J, with 20 bases between the two ends. The germline V gene encodes CDR1 MNHEY and CDR2 SVGAGI. This CDR3 is 15 amino acids long. The CDR3 nucleotides read TGTGCCAGCAGTCCCCTCGGGCAGGGGGGTCTCGAGCAGTACTTC. This sequence encodes CASSPLGQGGLEQYF.

The CDR3 here is CASSVGVLGELFF. The CDR3 DNA sequence: TGTGCCAGCAGCGTAGGAGTCTTGGGGGAGCTGTTTTTT. The chain combines TRBV9 with TRBJ2-2; D uncertain. Germline V gene sequence: CDR1 SGDLS, CDR2 YYNGEE. The V end lost 0 bases, the J end lost 8 bases, and 8 bases lay between the germline ends. The CDR3 contains 13 residues.